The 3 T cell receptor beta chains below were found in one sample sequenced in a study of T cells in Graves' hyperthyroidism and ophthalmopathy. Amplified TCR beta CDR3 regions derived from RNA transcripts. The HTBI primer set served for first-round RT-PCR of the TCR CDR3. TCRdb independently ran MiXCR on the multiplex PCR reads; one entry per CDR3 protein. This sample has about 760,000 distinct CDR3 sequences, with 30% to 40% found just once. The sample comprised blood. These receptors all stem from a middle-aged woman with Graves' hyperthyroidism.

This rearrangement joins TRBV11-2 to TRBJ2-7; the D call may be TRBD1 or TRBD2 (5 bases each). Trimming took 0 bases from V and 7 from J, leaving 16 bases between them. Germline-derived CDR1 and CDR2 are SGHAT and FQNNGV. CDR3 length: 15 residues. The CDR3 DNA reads TGTGCCAGCAGCTTAGATCCGGGACGGCACAATGAGCAGTACTTC. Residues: CASSLDPGRHNEQYF.

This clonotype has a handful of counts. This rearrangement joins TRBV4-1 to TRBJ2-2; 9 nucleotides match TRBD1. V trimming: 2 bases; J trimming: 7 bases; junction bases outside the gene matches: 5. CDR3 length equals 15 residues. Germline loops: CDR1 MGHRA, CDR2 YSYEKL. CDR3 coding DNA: TGCGCCAGCAGCCAAAGGGGACAGGGCGACGGGGAGCTGTTTTTT. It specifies CASSQRGQGDGELFF.

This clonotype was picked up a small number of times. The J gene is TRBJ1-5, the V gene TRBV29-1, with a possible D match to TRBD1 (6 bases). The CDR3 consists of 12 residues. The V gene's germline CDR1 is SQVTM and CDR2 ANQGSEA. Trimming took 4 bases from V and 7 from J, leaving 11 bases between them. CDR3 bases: TGCAGCGTTGGGGGGCCGGGGCAGCCCCAGCATTTT. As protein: CSVGGPGQPQHF.